A single sample is the source of the 9 T cell receptor beta chains below, sequenced in a study of breast tumors, draining lymph nodes, adjacent tissues. TCRdb itself ran the multiplex PCR reads through MiXCR, one entry per CDR3 protein. The sample has 12,000 or so distinct CDR3 sequences, around 36% seen once. The specimen sequenced was breast tumor tissue. Receptors originate from a female donor with breast cancer. Some clones in this sample may be carry-over from other donors' samples.

This clonotype occurred once. The chain is built from TRBV7-9 and TRBJ2-5; 11 nucleotides agree with TRBD1. V lost 5 bases and J lost 5; bases outside the gene matches: 10. CDR1 and CDR2 from the germline V gene are SEHNR and FQNEAQ (reference sequence). The CDR3 is 16 amino acids. In DNA form, the CDR3 reads TGTGCCAGCAGCGAAGGACAGGGGGCAGTTTGGGAGACCCAGTACTTC. It is translated as CASSEGQGAVWETQYF.

The CDR3 nucleotides read TGCAGCGTCGCCGGGACTAGCGGTCTTAACACCGGGGAGCTGTTTTTT. Its translation is CSVAGTSGLNTGELFF. The chain is built from TRBV29-1 and TRBJ2-2; 11 bases are shared with TRBD2. With V trimmed by 6 bases and J by 2 bases, 8 bases remained unmatched. CDR3 length: 16 amino acids. Per germline, CDR1 SQVTM and CDR2 ANQGSEA.

This chain uses TRBV15 with TRBJ2-7; 10 positions match TRBD2. V lost 5 bases and J lost 3; bases outside the gene matches: 7. The CDR3 length is 15 residues. Per germline, CDR1 LNHNV and CDR2 YYDKDF (reference sequence). CDR3 residues: CATSALAGAVYEQYF. Written as DNA, the CDR3 is TGTGCCACCAGCGCTCTAGCGGGAGCTGTCTACGAGCAGTACTTC.

This clonotype was counted many times. The chain uses TRBV5-1 and TRBJ2-3; TRBD1 aligns across 8 bases. The CDR3 is 16 residues long. Germline V lookup: CDR1 SGHRS, CDR2 YFSETQ. With V trimmed by 3 bases and J by 2 bases, 8 bases remained unmatched. CDR3: CASSYLTGAPTDTQYF. CDR3 bases: TGCGCCAGCAGCTACCTGACAGGGGCCCCCACAGATACGCAGTATTTT.

This clonotype was counted a single time. The chain couples TRBV7-8 to TRBJ2-1; 16 nucleotides agree with TRBD2. Looked up from germline, CDR1 is SGHVS and CDR2 is FQNEAQ. This CDR3 has 16 amino acids. V lost 5 bases to trimming and J lost 7 bases; unmatched junction nucleotides: 5. CDR3 amino acids: CASSGTSGGAGNEQFF. The CDR3 coding sequence is TGTGCCAGCAGCGGGACTAGCGGGGGGGCGGGGAATGAGCAGTTCTTC.

This clonotype was observed at least ten times. The CDR3, as DNA: TGTGCCAGCAGTGAAGAGGGACAGGGGGCCTTGAAGACCCAGTACTTC. Its translation: CASSEEGQGALKTQYF. The chain is built from TRBV6-1 and TRBJ2-5; 12 bases match TRBD1. V lost 1 base, J lost 6 bases, and 6 bases stayed unmatched. This CDR3 contains 16 residues. Germline CDR1 MNHNS, CDR2 SASEGT.

This clonotype was found many times. J is TRBJ2-1 and V is TRBV12-3 or TRBV12-4, with 8 positions matching TRBD2. The CDR3 is 15 residues long. The V and J ends lost 6 bases and 0 bases, in that order; junction bases with no gene match: 4. CDR3 coding DNA: TGTGCCAGCAGCCCCACTAGCGGCTCCTACAATGAGCAGTTCTTC. Translation gives CASSPTSGSYNEQFF.

This clonotype has a count of ten or more. The chain employs TRBV19 and TRBJ1-2; D remains ambiguous. Germline V CDR1 and CDR2: LNHDA, SQIVND (reference sequence). The V end was cut by 3 bases, the J end by 4 bases, with 15 bases between. The CDR3 extends over 15 amino acids. The CDR3 DNA follows: TGTGCCAGTAGTATTCCTACGGAAACTCCCTATGGCTACACCTTC. This gives the protein CASSIPTETPYGYTF.

The table lists this clonotype with many counts. This sequence joins TRBV6-1 and TRBJ1-2, with TRBD1 matching over 7 bases. Germline loops: CDR1 MNHNS, CDR2 SASEGT. J was trimmed by 6 bases and V by 4 bases; bases with no gene match: 5. There are 13 residues in the CDR3. CDR3 in DNA: TGTGCCAGCAGTGGGGGACAGCGAAATGGCTACACCTTC. Amino acids: CASSGGQRNGYTF.